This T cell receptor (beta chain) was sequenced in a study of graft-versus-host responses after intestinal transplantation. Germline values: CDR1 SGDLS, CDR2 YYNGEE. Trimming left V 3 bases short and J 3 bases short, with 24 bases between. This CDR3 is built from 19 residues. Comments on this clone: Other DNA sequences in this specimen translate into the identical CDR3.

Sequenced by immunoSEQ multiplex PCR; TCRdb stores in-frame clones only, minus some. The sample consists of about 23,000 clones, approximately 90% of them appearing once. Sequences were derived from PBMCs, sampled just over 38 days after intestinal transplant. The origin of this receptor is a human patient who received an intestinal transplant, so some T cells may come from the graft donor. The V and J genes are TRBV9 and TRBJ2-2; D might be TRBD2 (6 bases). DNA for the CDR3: TGTGCCAGCAGCGCTAACCGGGACCCCAGGCCGGGGGACACCGGGGAGCTGTTTTTT. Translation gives CASSANRDPRPGDTGELFF.